The 2 T cell receptor beta chains in this list originate from one sample, sequenced in a study of radiotherapy plus CTLA-4 blockade in lung cancer. The data were produced by immunoSEQ multiplex PCR, yet TCRdb's version contains in-frame clones alone and is incomplete. The table shows tens of thousands of clones, with about four fifths occurring only once. The source material was peripheral blood, sampled from a patient treated with radiotherapy plus ipilimumab. All receptors derive from a human donor with non-small cell lung cancer who had a complete response to radiotherapy plus ipilimumab.

The V gene is TRBV7-2, the J gene TRBJ1-1, with a tentative D call TRBD1 (6 bases). Germline V gene lookup returns CDR1 SGHTA and CDR2 FQGNSA. The CDR3 covers 15 residues. V was cut by 2 bases and J by 7 bases, with 17 bases left in between. CDR3 residues: CASSLSGGPRFEAFF. In nucleotides, the CDR3 is TGTGCCAGCAGCTTATCGGGGGGCCCCCGGTTTGAAGCTTTCTTT.

About this clone: Germline and junction disagree at one end, which may indicate a read error. V and J are TRBV14 and TRBJ2-3; possibly TRBD1 for D (6 bases). Germline V CDR1 and CDR2: SGHDN, FVKESK. The CDR3 is 14 amino acids. The CDR3 region has the DNA TGTGCCAGCAGCTCCGTCAGGGGCACATATACGCAGTATTTT. Encoded protein: CASSSVRGTYTQYF.